The 14 T cell receptor beta chains below come from one sample, sequenced in a study of blood T cell repertoires in COVID-19 (dated by TCRdb to the early 2020s). Libraries were made using the immunoSEQ multiplex PCR assay. In its TCRdb copy, this immuneACCESS table keeps in-frame sequences only and misses some clones. Where compared with another copy, unresolved V genes explain less than half of these, and the others have no known cause. Counted in this sample were approximately 250,000 clones; 75% to 95% of them appeared once. Of the sample, roughly 2.9% is held by the ten largest clones. The sample consisted of PBMCs or T cells enriched from blood (not recorded which). The receptors here all came from a man aged 35-49 years who had been exposed to COVID-19.

The chain is built from TRBV4-1 and TRBJ2-1; 11 bases line up with TRBD1. V shed 2 bases, J shed 4 bases, and the junction held 16 bases outside the gene matches. The CDR3 totals 20 residues. CDR1 and CDR2 from the germline V gene are MGHRA and YSYEKL. CDR3 bases: TGCGCCAGCAGCCAAACGAGGCTGGACAGGGGGCTAACGGGGTACAATGAGCAGTTCTTC. Its protein is CASSQTRLDRGLTGYNEQFF.

The CDR3 region is CASSPRLVSANEQFF. CDR3 DNA sequence: TGTGCCAGCAGCCCCAGACTAGTGTCGGCCAATGAGCAGTTCTTC. V and J are TRBV7-6 and TRBJ2-1, with a possible D match to TRBD2 (6 bases). V was cut by 5 bases and J by 6 bases, with 17 bases left in between. Germline CDR1 SGHVS, CDR2 FNYEAQ. The CDR3 covers 15 residues.

V and J are TRBV7-9 and TRBJ2-3, with 7 bases identical to TRBD2. V shed 0 bases, J shed 0 bases, and the junction held 0 bases outside the gene matches. CDR3 length equals 15 residues. Germline V gene data show CDR1 as SEHNR and CDR2 as FQNEAQ (reference sequence). The CDR3 DNA is TGTGCCAGCAGCTTAGCTAGCGGGAGCACAGATACGCAGTATTTT. Protein sequence: CASSLASGSTDTQYF.

The chain employs TRBV13 and TRBJ2-2; 9 bases map to TRBD2. This CDR3 has 17 residues. The V and J ends lost 3 bases and 5 bases, in that order; junction bases with no gene match: 10. CDR1 and CDR2 from the germline V gene are PRHDT and FYEKMQ (reference sequence). The CDR3 sequence: CASSFFGGRVWTGELFF. The CDR3 DNA reads as TGTGCCAGCAGCTTCTTTGGCGGGAGGGTATGGACCGGGGAGCTGTTTTTT.

The chain recombines TRBV5-6 with TRBJ1-6; D uncertain. The ends were cut back, 0 bases at V and 7 bases at J, with 8 bases in the middle. Germline V gene sequence: CDR1 SGHDT, CDR2 YYEEEE. This CDR3 comprises 14 residues. CDR3 sequence: CASSLASPNSPLHF. CDR3 coding DNA: TGTGCCAGCAGCTTGGCCAGTCCGAATTCACCCCTCCACTTT.

The CDR3 coding sequence is TGTGCCACCAGTGATTTGGCGGGAGGGCCGGGCACCGGGGAGCTGTTTTTT. It translates to CATSDLAGGPGTGELFF. The chain carries TRBV24-1 and TRBJ2-2; 9 nucleotides match TRBD2. CDR3 length: 17 amino acids. Germline V gene sequence: CDR1 KGHDR, CDR2 SFDVKD. With 0 bases clipped from V and 4 bases from J, the junction kept 5 bases outside the gene matches.

The chain combines TRBV7-9 with TRBJ2-5; TRBD2 might be the D (6 bases). The CDR3 runs 15 residues. Germline-derived CDR1 and CDR2 are SEHNR and FQNEAQ (reference sequence). Trimming removed 6 bases from V and 5 bases from J, with 19 bases in between. CDR3 sequence: CASRPTGGPGETQYF. As DNA, the CDR3 is TGTGCCAGCAGGCCTACTGGAGGGCCTGGGGAGACCCAGTACTTC. Supplemented by reference TRBV7-9 and TRBJ2-5, the full variable domain reads DTGVSQNPRHKITKRGQNVTFRCDPISEHNRLYWYRQTLGQGPEFLTYFQNEAQLEKSRLLSDRFSAERPKGSFSTLEIQRTEQGDSAMYLCASRPTGGPGETQYFGPGTRLLVL.

The chain employs TRBV30 and TRBJ2-7; D is possibly TRBD2 (6 bases). Germline-derived CDR1 and CDR2 are GTSNPN and SVGIG (reference sequence). Trimming cost V 4 bases and J 7 bases, with 17 bases left between them. The CDR3 is 13 amino acids. As DNA, the CDR3 is TGTGCCTGGATCGGGGGTTCGGGGAGGGAGCAGTACTTC. Protein product: CAWIGGSGREQYF.

The chain carries TRBV18 and TRBJ1-3; 8 bases align to TRBD1. The CDR3 runs to 16 residues. V lost 6 bases to trimming and J lost 0 bases; unmatched junction nucleotides: 7. Germline V CDR1 and CDR2: KGHSH, LQKENI. The CDR3 DNA reads as TGTGCCAGCTCGCGAAATACAGGGGGCTCTGGAAACACCATATATTTT. It is translated as CASSRNTGGSGNTIYF.

The gene calls are TRBV11-2 and TRBJ1-4; 8 bases fit TRBD1. V lost 4 bases and J lost 7; bases outside the gene matches: 5. The germline gives CDR1 SGHAT, CDR2 FQNNGV. CDR3 length: 14 residues. CDR3 DNA sequence: TGTGCCAGCAGCTGGGACAGGAGAGGTGAAAAACTGTTTTTT. Protein: CASSWDRRGEKLFF.

This chain joins TRBV5-4 and TRBJ1-2; 9 bases fit TRBD1. Germline V gives CDR1 SGHNT, CDR2 YYREEE (reference sequence). Trimming took 4 bases from V and 5 from J; bases not matched to a gene: 12. The CDR3 has 16 residues. CDR3 nucleotides: TGTGCCAGCAGCCAAAACAGTAAGACAGGGGGATATGGCTACACCTTC. As protein: CASSQNSKTGGYGYTF.

This clone was seen a single time. The CDR3 region is CASSQYRTSGSDSYEQYF. In DNA form, the CDR3 reads TGTGCCAGCAGCCAATACCGGACTAGCGGGAGTGACTCCTACGAGCAGTACTTC. The chain has TRBV3-1 (or the pseudogene TRBV3-2) and TRBJ2-7, with 13 bases matching TRBD2. CDR3 size: 18 residues. Trimming at V came to 2 bases and at J to 0 bases, leaving 7 bases not matched to a gene. Looked up from germline, CDR1 is LGHDT and CDR2 is YNNKEL (reference sequence).

The rearrangement links TRBV5-1 to TRBJ2-7; the match to TRBD2 covers 13 bases. V trimming: 4 bases; J trimming: 6 bases; junction bases outside the gene matches: 4. CDR1 is SGHRS, CDR2 YFSETQ, per germline. This CDR3 has 14 residues. The CDR3 loop is CASSLRTSGGEQYF. As DNA, the CDR3 is TGCGCCAGCAGCCTTCGGACTAGCGGGGGCGAGCAGTACTTC.

The V gene is TRBV29-1, the J gene TRBJ2-7, with D perhaps matching TRBD2 (5 bases). CDR3 length: 13 residues. Germline loops: CDR1 SQVTM, CDR2 ANQGSEA. V lost 4 bases and J 2 bases, leaving 12 bases between the germline ends. The CDR3 protein is CSVVMDSPYEQYF. CDR3 nucleotides: TGCAGCGTTGTCATGGACTCCCCCTACGAGCAGTACTTC.